This T cell receptor (beta chain) stems from a study of T cell changes during pregnancy in multiple sclerosis. TCRdb's copy holds only in-frame clones and misses some; the assay was immunoSEQ multiplex PCR. Of 69,000 or so clones in the sample, 85% to 95% were seen once. The specimen was peripheral blood, collected before pregnancy. This receptor was identified in a female donor with multiple sclerosis, enrolled in a pregnancy study.

CDR3 protein: CSAVTGSYEQYF. The CDR3 nucleotides are TGCAGCGCGGTGACAGGGTCCTACGAGCAGTACTTC. The chain employs TRBV29-1 and TRBJ2-7; TRBD1 agrees at 7 bases. This CDR3 contains 12 residues. Germline CDR1 SQVTM, CDR2 ANQGSEA. V gave up 7 bases and J gave up 1 base; unmatched junction bases: 4.